This T cell receptor (beta chain) is from a study of cytotoxic CD8 clonotypes in ibrutinib-treated CLL. Whole-study context: Sequencing produced an average of about 260,000 productive templates and tens of thousands of productive rearrangements per sample.

Worth noting for this clone: Its antigen remains unknown.

The germline gives CDR1 SGHRS, CDR2 YFSETQ. V lost 4 bases and J 3 bases, leaving 7 bases between the germline ends. This CDR3 has 12 residues. The sequencing depth, 1 in 200,000 to 1 in 1 million T cells, was the target. Generated by immunoSEQ multiplex PCR, the TCRdb table keeps only in-frame clones and is missing some. The profile covers roughly 70,000 clones, with 75% to 95% appearing a single time and approximately 3% taken by the ten largest. Study findings and constraints: Public clonotypes, rarely seen, contracted or held steady on treatment.

The receptor was isolated from a human donor with chronic lymphocytic leukemia. The rearrangement joins TRBV5-1 to TRBJ2-5; D unclear. Sequences were derived from PBMCs, sampled after 12 months of ibrutinib treatment. CDR3 in amino acids: CASSLAKETQYF. The CDR3 DNA reads TGCGCCAGCAGCCTCGCCAAAGAGACCCAGTACTTC.